Shown below are 15 T cell receptor beta chains from a single sample sequenced in a study of CD4+ T cells in melanoma. TCRdb's table, derived via immunoSEQ multiplex PCR, lists solely in-frame clones and lacks some. The repertoire holds 13,000 to 15,000 clones, approximately 70% seen once, with approximately 11% in the top ten. The sequencing sample was made of cells from a culture (not recorded whether cultured in vitro). The receptors come from a human donor with melanoma.

The chain is built from TRBV2 and TRBJ2-2, with 7 bases fitting TRBD1. The CDR3 has 13 amino acids. From germline, CDR1 is SNHLY and CDR2 FYNNEI. V shed 6 bases and J 7 bases; nucleotides not matched to a gene: 5. CDR3 in amino acids: CASRPQGIGELFF. The CDR3 DNA reads as TGTGCCAGCAGGCCACAGGGGATCGGGGAGCTGTTTTTT.

The chain couples TRBV2 to TRBJ2-2, with 8 bases aligning to TRBD1. With V trimmed by 7 bases and J by 8 bases, 12 bases remained unmatched. The CDR3 sequence is 15 residues long. CDR1 is SNHLY and CDR2 is FYNNEI in the germline V gene. CDR3 sequence reads: CASTTGGRDRGELFF. In nucleotides, the CDR3 is TGTGCCAGCACCACAGGGGGTCGGGATCGGGGGGAGCTGTTTTTT.

This chain uses TRBV21-1 with TRBJ1-1. TRBV21-1 is recorded as a pseudogene. This CDR3 has 14 residues. Here the CDR3 reads CASSKAPLRTEAFF. In nucleotides, the CDR3 is TGTGCCAGCAGCAAAGCGCCCTTGAGGACTGAAGCTTTCTTT.

The chain recombines TRBV6-6 with TRBJ1-1; D is unresolved. Looked up from germline, CDR1 is MNHNY and CDR2 is SVGAGI (reference sequence). The V end was cut by 3 bases, the J end by 6 bases, with 14 bases between. The CDR3 loop spans 14 amino acids. The CDR3 region has the DNA TGTGCCAGCAGTTATGAGGGAGGCGCGCCTGAAGCTTTCTTT. Encoded protein: CASSYEGGAPEAFF.

The V gene is TRBV6-1, the J gene TRBJ2-7; 7 nucleotides line up with TRBD1. Trimming removed 11 bases from V and 3 bases from J; junction bases left unmatched: 10. The CDR3 contains 13 residues. Germline loops: CDR1 MNHNS, CDR2 SASEGT. The CDR3 nucleotides are TGTGCCTGTCGGGGACAGTCCAACTACGAGCAGTACTTC. This sequence encodes CACRGQSNYEQYF.

The CDR3 reads CASSPRKGSTEAFF. CDR3 sequence (DNA): TGTGCCAGCAGCCCAAGGAAGGGGAGCACTGAAGCTTTCTTT. The V and J genes are TRBV11-2 and TRBJ1-1; tentative D call: TRBD1 (5 bases). V lost 5 bases to trimming and J lost 4 bases, with 14 bases between them. This CDR3 region has 14 residues. CDR1 is SGHAT, CDR2 FQNNGV, per germline.

The chain joins TRBV9 to TRBJ1-4, with 10 positions matching TRBD1. J lost 3 bases, V lost 4 bases, and 6 bases had no gene match. The CDR3 spans 16 residues. The germline gives CDR1 SGDLS, CDR2 YYNGEE. The CDR3 DNA sequence: TGTGCCAGCAGCAGACGGGACAGGGGTGCTAATGAAAAACTGTTTTTT. It yields the protein CASSRRDRGANEKLFF. The full variable domain, rest sourced from reference TRBV9 and TRBJ1-4, is DSGVTQTPKHLITATGQRVTLRCSPRSGDLSVYWYQQSLDQGLQFLIQYYNGEERAKGNILERFSAQQFPDLHSELNLSSLELGDSALYFCASSRRDRGANEKLFFGSGTQLSVL.

This sequence joins TRBV5-4 and TRBJ1-1, with TRBD1 matching 7 bases. The V gene's germline CDR1 is SGHNT and CDR2 YYREEE (reference sequence). With V trimmed by 0 bases and J by 11 bases, 13 bases remained unmatched. This CDR3 is built from 15 residues. The CDR3 loop is CASSLGGGGLGLAFF. The CDR3 region has the DNA TGTGCCAGCAGCTTGGGGGGAGGGGGCTTGGGTTTGGCTTTCTTT.

The genes are TRBV29-1 and TRBJ2-1; a weak D match, TRBD1 (6 bases). Per the germline V gene, CDR1 is SQVTM and CDR2 is ANQGSEA. Trimming shortened V by 1 base and J by 4 bases, and 11 bases separated the two germline ends. This CDR3 is 14 amino acids long. CDR3 bases: TGCAGCGTTGAAGCCAGGGGTTTTTACAATGAGCAGTTCTTC. This codes for CSVEARGFYNEQFF.

As concerns this clone: Compared with germline, one end of the junction differs, possibly owing to a read error. CDR3 in amino acids: CAGSLSSSYNSPLHF. The CDR3 nucleotides are TGTGCCGGCAGTTTAAGCAGCTCCTATAATTCACCCCTCCACTTT. J is TRBJ1-6 and V is TRBV27; D remains unclear. The CDR3 has 15 amino acids. Germline V gives CDR1 MNHEY, CDR2 SMNVEV (reference sequence).

CDR3: CASSLSGGGGSPLHF. The CDR3 DNA reads TGTGCCAGCAGCCTCAGCGGAGGCGGGGGTTCACCCCTCCACTTT. The chain employs TRBV7-3 and TRBJ1-6; possibly TRBD1 for D (5 bases). V was pared by 5 bases and J by 9 bases, with 17 bases between. Per germline, CDR1 SGHTA and CDR2 FQGTGA. CDR3 size: 15 residues.

The rearrangement joins TRBV11-3 to TRBJ2-7, with 8 bases fitting TRBD1. V was pared by 5 bases and J by 3 bases, with 9 bases of the junction left unmatched. Germline values: CDR1 SGHNT, CDR2 YENEEA. The CDR3 has 15 residues. The DNA for the CDR3 is TGTGCCAGCAGCCCAGGACAGGGAGAGGACTACGAGCAGTACTTC. This gives the protein CASSPGQGEDYEQYF. Full variable domain (missing parts from reference TRBV11-3 and TRBJ2-7): EAGVVQSPRYKIIEKKQPVAFWCNPISGHNTLYWYLQNLGQGPELLIRYENEEAVDDSQLPKDRFSAERLKGVDSTLKIQPAELGDSAVYLCASSPGQGEDYEQYFGPGTRLTVT.

The chain has TRBV30 and TRBJ1-3; no firm D call. V was cut by 1 base and J by 5 bases, with 15 bases left in between. Germline assignment: CDR1 GTSNPN and CDR2 SVGIG (reference sequence). The CDR3 runs 15 residues. The CDR3 DNA reads TGTGCCTGGAGTGGACGGTTAGGGATCAGAAACACCATATATTTT. This sequence encodes CAWSGRLGIRNTIYF.

V gene TRBV7-9 combines with J gene TRBJ2-3, with 12 bases aligning to TRBD2. V lost 5 bases, J lost 8 bases, and 11 bases stayed unmatched. From germline, CDR1 is SEHNR and CDR2 FQNEAQ (reference sequence). This CDR3 comprises 16 residues. Written as DNA, the CDR3 is TGTGCCAGCAGCCGCCTAGCGGGGGGGCTTTGGGGTACGCAGTATTTT. It codes for CASSRLAGGLWGTQYF.

This clone was recorded a few times. V usage is TRBV11-2 and J usage is TRBJ1-1, with D perhaps TRBD1 (5 bases). Trimming left V 5 bases short and J 3 bases short, with 13 bases between. Germline V gene sequence: CDR1 SGHAT, CDR2 FQNNGV. This CDR3 is built from 14 residues. CDR3 sequence (DNA): TGTGCCAGCAGCCGGATGGCGGGGGACACTGAAGCTTTCTTT. Translated: CASSRMAGDTEAFF.